A selection of T cell receptor beta chains follows, all from one sample in a study of T cells in Graves' hyperthyroidism and ophthalmopathy. TCRdb ran MiXCR on the multiplex PCR reads and lists one entry per CDR3 protein. The sample lists about 400,000 distinct CDR3 sequences; about a sixth were seen once. The specimen was blood. The receptors stem from a woman aged 18-35 years with Graves' hyperthyroidism. Both conserved end residues are part of each CDR3. A D gene is named only where the DNA matches it firmly. Clone size is given for some rows only: seen once, a few or many times, or a class if the clone is expanded.

clone size | J gene | D gene | V gene | CDR3 DNA | CDR3 protein
. | TRBJ2-3 | TRBD2 | TRBV28 | TGTGCCAGCAGTTCGGGACAGGGACTAGCGGGGGGCGCAGATACGCAGTATTTT | CASSSGQGLAGGADTQYF
many | TRBJ1-1 | TRBD1 | TRBV12-3/TRBV12-4 | TGTGCCAGCAGTTTGAGGCAGGGGGTGCAAAAAGCTTTCTTT | CASSLRQGVQKAFF
. | TRBJ2-3 | . | TRBV28 | TGTGCCAGCAGCCTTTACAGGAAAAAAACTTCCACAGATACGCAGTATTTT | CASSLYRKKTSTDTQYF
few | TRBJ1-2 | . | TRBV4-2 | TGTGCCAGCAGCCCCCGGGGAGGGGATGGGTATGGCTACACCTTC | CASSPRGGDGYGYTF
many | TRBJ2-3 | . | TRBV2 | TGTGCCAGCAGTCCAGATACGCAGTATTTT | CASSPDTQYF
. | TRBJ2-3 | . | TRBV7-3 | TGTGCCAGCAGTTTAAGCCCGGGAAACACAGATACGCAGTATTTT | CASSLSPGNTDTQYF
. | TRBJ2-5 | . | TRBV4-1 | TGCGCCAGCAGCCCCTTGAACGGGGCAAAAGAGACCCAGTACTTC | CASSPLNGAKETQYF
many | TRBJ2-1 | TRBD1 | TRBV20-1 | TGCAGTGCTAGAGATCTTTGGGGACAGTTGAGCTCCTACAATGAGCAGTTCTTC | CSARDLWGQLSSYNEQFF
many | TRBJ2-3 | TRBD2 | TRBV28 | TGTGCCAGCACTCTCGGACTAGCGGGAGCAGCAGATACGCAGTATTTT | CASTLGLAGAADTQYF
many | TRBJ2-4 | . | TRBV7-2 | TGTGCCAGCACCGAGGGGAACATTCAGTACTTC | CASTEGNIQYF
many | TRBJ2-1 | TRBD1 | TRBV5-8 | TGTGCCAGCAGCCCCCGCCTCAGGGACAGGGTATACGAGCAGTTCTTC | CASSPRLRDRVYEQFF
. | TRBJ1-1 | . | TRBV19 | TGTGCCAGTAGTAGGGGTGTCTCAACTGAAGCTTTCTTT | CASSRGVSTEAFF
many | TRBJ1-2 | TRBD1 | TRBV20-1 | TGCAGTGCTAGAGAAACCGGGACAGGGGGCGGTGGCTACACCTTC | CSARETGTGGGGYTF
once | TRBJ1-6 | . | TRBV28 | TGTGCCAGCAGTGACAGTCTGGGCCCAAATTCACCCCTCCACTTT | CASSDSLGPNSPLHF
. | TRBJ1-4 | . | TRBV6-1 | TGTGCCAGCAGTTATGGGGGGGTTAATGAAAAACTGTTTTTT | CASSYGGVNEKLFF
few | TRBJ2-1 | TRBD2 | TRBV4-2 | TGTGCCAGCAGCCCTGGACTAGGACGGAATGAGCAGTTCTTC | CASSPGLGRNEQFF
many | TRBJ2-7 | . | TRBV10-3 | TGTGCCATCGGCACCGATCTATCCTACGAGCAGTACTTC | CAIGTDLSYEQYF
many | TRBJ2-7 | TRBD2 | TRBV5-1 | TGCGCCAGCAGCTTGGTTGGCGGGGGATCCTACGAGCAGTACTTC | CASSLVGGGSYEQYF
many | TRBJ1-5 | . | TRBV28 | TGTGCCAGCAACCCCCCGCAACGCAGGGTGAATCAGCCCCAGCATTTT | CASNPPQRRVNQPQHF
few | TRBJ1-5 | TRBD1 | TRBV27 | TGTGCCAGCAGCTTTTGGGCAGGGGGCAGGGGTCAGCCCCAGCATTTT | CASSFWAGGRGQPQHF
many | TRBJ1-6 | TRBD1 | TRBV11-2 | TGTGCCAGCAGCAGACCAGGGACAGGAGGCTCACCCCTCCACTTT | CASSRPGTGGSPLHF
many | TRBJ2-3 | . | TRBV11-2 | TGTGCCAGCAGCTCGATTAGCACAGATACGCAGTATTTT | CASSSISTDTQYF
many | TRBJ1-4 | TRBD1 | TRBV15 | TGTGCCACCAGCAGAGGGTGGACAGGGTATGAAAAACTGTTTTTT | CATSRGWTGYEKLFF
many | TRBJ2-1 | TRBD2 | TRBV7-8 | TGTGCCAGCAGCCCCCGGTGGAAGCGGGAGAAGGGATCGGACGATCGGTTCTTC | CASSPRWKREKGSDDRFF
few | TRBJ2-5 | . | TRBV5-5 | TGTGCCAGCAGCTTCGGTTGGGGCCTGATAGAGACCCAGTACTTC | CASSFGWGLIETQYF
many | TRBJ2-1 | TRBD2 | TRBV20-1 | TGCAGTGCTAGATGGGACTATGACTACAATGAGCAGTTCTTC | CSARWDYDYNEQFF
many | TRBJ1-2 | . | TRBV28 | TGTGCCAGCAGTCGTGATGGGGCGGATGGCTACACCTTC | CASSRDGADGYTF
many | TRBJ1-2 | . | TRBV11-2 | TGTGCCAGCACCTTGGACGACGGTGGCTACACCTTC | CASTLDDGGYTF
. | TRBJ2-7 | TRBD1 | TRBV20-1 | TGCAGTGCCCGGGACAGTCTCTCCTACGAGCAGTACTTC | CSARDSLSYEQYF
many | TRBJ2-7 | . | TRBV11-2 | TGTGCCAGCAGCTTGACCGACAAGAACTACGAGCAGTACTTC | CASSLTDKNYEQYF
. | TRBJ2-7 | . | TRBV18 | TGTGCCAGCTCAACAACCGGGACTTCCTCGGAGCAGTACTTC | CASSTTGTSSEQYF
. | TRBJ1-1 | TRBD1 | TRBV27 | TGTGCCAGCAGTCACCTGACAGGGGGCAAGGGGAACACTGAAGCTTTCTTT | CASSHLTGGKGNTEAFF
many | TRBJ2-1 | . | TRBV7-2 | TGTGCCAGCAGCTCCGAGGGCAACTACAATGAGCAGTTCTTC | CASSSEGNYNEQFF
. | TRBJ2-1 | . | TRBV19 | TGTGCCAGTAGTATGGTTGAGGCAGGGAGCAATGAGCAGTTCTTC | CASSMVEAGSNEQFF
many | TRBJ2-5 | TRBD2 | TRBV18 | TGTGCCAGCTCACCCAGCGGGACCCAAGAGACCCAGTACTTC | CASSPSGTQETQYF
once | TRBJ2-5 | . | TRBV11-1 | TGTGCCAGCAGGTCCCGGGCATCGGGGAGGCGAGAGACCCAGTACTTC | CASRSRASGRRETQYF
many | TRBJ2-2 | TRBD2 | TRBV2 | TGTGCCAGCAGTGAGGATAGCGGGGGGCTGAACACCGGGGAGCTGTTTTTT | CASSEDSGGLNTGELFF
many | TRBJ2-1 | . | TRBV20-1 | TGCAGTGCTAGGACCCAGTCCTGGGGTTCCTACAATGAGCAGTTCTTC | CSARTQSWGSYNEQFF
. | TRBJ1-4 | . | TRBV28 | TGTGCCAGCAGTTATAGTGGTGTTTCTAATGAAAAACTGTTTTTT | CASSYSGVSNEKLFF
many | TRBJ2-1 | . | TRBV7-9 | TGTGCCAGCAGCCCCTTTGGCGGGATAACCTACAATGAGCAGTTCTTC | CASSPFGGITYNEQFF
many | TRBJ2-3 | TRBD2 | TRBV3-1 | TGTGCCAGCAGCCAAGGCCTAGCGGGGGCCACAGATACGCAGTATTTT | CASSQGLAGATDTQYF
few | TRBJ1-1 | . | TRBV29-1 | TGCAGCGTTGTCGGACAGAGAACGAACACTGAAGCTTTCTTT | CSVVGQRTNTEAFF
many | TRBJ2-5 | . | TRBV5-1 | TGTGCCAGCAGCTTGGGGGGACAAGAGACCCAGTACTTC | CASSLGGQETQYF
many | TRBJ1-5 | . | TRBV12-3/TRBV12-4 | TGTGCCAGCAGTTTAGGGCAGCCCTCCGCCTATAGCAATCAGCCCCAGCATTTT | CASSLGQPSAYSNQPQHF